The 29 T cell receptor beta chains below all came from one sample that was sequenced in a study of technical replicates of blood from a handful of donors. Data came from immunoSEQ multiplex PCR; TCRdb stores just in-frame clones and leaves some out. The repertoire holds roughly 69,000 clones, with 95% to 97% as singletons. The sequencing input was T cells isolated from PBMCs. The receptor source for this set is a human donor in good health.

The chain employs TRBV2 and TRBJ1-2, with 7 bases that match TRBD1. V was pared by 6 bases and J by 4 bases, with 11 bases of the junction left unmatched. Germline CDR1 and CDR2: SNHLY and FYNNEI. The CDR3 is made up of 15 amino acids. The CDR3 coding sequence is TGTGCCAGCAGGTCCGGGACAGTGACATTCTATGGCTACACCTTC. Translated, it gives CASRSGTVTFYGYTF.

The chain recombines TRBV30 with TRBJ2-7; weak D call: TRBD1 (6 bases). CDR1 is GTSNPN and CDR2 is SVGIG in the germline V gene (reference sequence). The V end lost 7 bases, the J end lost 4 bases, and 11 bases lay between the germline ends. There are 11 residues in the CDR3. The CDR3 region is CASGQFYEQYF. DNA of the CDR3: TGTGCCTCGGGACAATTTTACGAGCAGTACTTC.

The chain combines TRBV30 with TRBJ2-1; 11 bases are a match to TRBD2. CDR3 length equals 15 residues. The V and J ends lost 6 bases and 2 bases, in that order; junction bases with no gene match: 6. Per the germline V gene, CDR1 is GTSNPN and CDR2 is SVGIG (reference sequence). CDR3 DNA: TGTGCCTGCCCGGGGGGACTAGCGGCCTACAATGAGCAGTTCTTC. Amino acid sequence: CACPGGLAAYNEQFF.

CDR3 residues: CASSLVGRAYEQYF. The CDR3 nucleotides are TGTGCCAGCAGCTTAGTCGGGAGGGCCTACGAGCAGTACTTC. V usage is TRBV7-9 and J usage is TRBJ2-7; 8 bases match TRBD2. The CDR3 loop spans 14 amino acids. Trimming removed 1 base from V and 2 bases from J; junction bases left unmatched: 1. The V gene's germline CDR1 is SEHNR and CDR2 FQNEAQ (reference sequence).

This clone was seen only a few times. This rearrangement joins TRBV7-2 to TRBJ2-1, with TRBD2 as a possible D gene (6 bases). Germline CDR1 is SGHTA and CDR2 is FQGNSA. Trimming cost V 4 bases and J 6 bases, with 10 bases left between them. This CDR3 spans 13 amino acids. The chain's CDR3 is CASSSGVTNEQFF. CDR3 DNA: TGTGCCAGCAGCTCGGGAGTTACCAATGAGCAGTTCTTC. Full variable domain (outside the CDR3, taken from reference TRBV7-2 and TRBJ2-1): GAGVSQSPSNKVTEKGKDVELRCDPISGHTALYWYRQSLGQGLEFLIYFQGNSAPDKSGLPSDRFSAERTGGSVSTLTIQRTQQEDSAVYLCASSSGVTNEQFFGPGTRLTVL.

The CDR3 bases are TGTGCCAGCAGCGCGCAGGGACAGGCAATACAGCCCCAGCATTTT. It specifies CASSAQGQAIQPQHF. The gene calls are TRBV9 and TRBJ1-5, with 8 bases aligning to TRBD1. The CDR3 is 15 amino acids. Germline trimming cut 3 bases from V and 7 bases from J; bases unmatched to any gene: 9. CDR1 and CDR2 (germline): SGDLS, YYNGEE.

The rearrangement links TRBV4-3 to TRBJ2-1, with D possibly matching TRBD2 (5 bases). The germline V gene encodes CDR1 LGHNA and CDR2 YSLEER. The CDR3 spans 16 residues. V was trimmed by 1 base and J by 4 bases, leaving 14 bases between them. The CDR3 reads CASSQVTTFPYNEQFF. In DNA, the CDR3 is TGCGCCAGCAGCCAAGTGACTACCTTCCCATACAATGAGCAGTTCTTC.

This chain uses TRBV5-1 with TRBJ1-1; 10 nucleotides agree with TRBD1. Trimming took 4 bases from V and 0 from J; bases not matched to a gene: 3. This CDR3 region has 15 residues. CDR1 SGHRS and CDR2 YFSETQ come from the germline V gene. CDR3 in amino acids: CASSPGQGMNTEAFF. As DNA, the CDR3 is TGCGCCAGCAGCCCGGGACAGGGGATGAACACTGAAGCTTTCTTT.

The V call is TRBV19, the J call TRBJ2-1; 12 positions match TRBD2. This CDR3 contains 14 residues. Germline assignment: CDR1 LNHDA and CDR2 SQIVND (reference sequence). Germline trimming cut 8 bases from V and 6 bases from J; bases unmatched to any gene: 5. In DNA form, the CDR3 reads TGTGCCAGTCGGACTAGCGGGACTAGCAATGAGCAGTTCTTC. Translation: CASRTSGTSNEQFF.

For the CDR3, the DNA is TGTGCCAGCACCTCCGCCTACGAGCAGTACTTC. Translated, it gives CASTSAYEQYF. The genes are TRBV11-2 and TRBJ2-7; D remains ambiguous. Germline CDR1 is SGHAT and CDR2 is FQNNGV. V lost 7 bases and J lost 2, with 6 bases in between. CDR3 length: 11 amino acids. The variable domain in full, with the rest retrieved from reference TRBV11-2 and TRBJ2-7, is EAGVAQSPRYKIIEKRQSVAFWCNPISGHATLYWYQQILGQGPKLLIQFQNNGVVDDSQLPKDRFSAERLKGVDSTLKIQPAKLEDSAVYLCASTSAYEQYFGPGTRLTVT.

This rearrangement joins TRBV30 to TRBJ1-2; 8 bases line up with TRBD1. The germline gives CDR1 GTSNPN, CDR2 SVGIG (reference sequence). V shed 3 bases, J shed 3 bases, and the junction held 3 bases outside the gene matches. CDR3 length: 13 amino acids. The CDR3 loop is CAWRQDRDYGYTF. CDR3 in DNA: TGTGCCTGGAGACAGGACAGGGACTATGGCTACACCTTC. The complete variable domain, with remaining parts taken from reference TRBV30 and TRBJ1-2, reads SQTIHQWPATLVQPVGSPLSLECTVEGTSNPNLYWYRQAAGRGLQLLFYSVGIGQISSEVPQNLSASRPQDRQFILSSKKLLLSDSGFYLCAWRQDRDYGYTFGSGTRLTVV.

The J gene is TRBJ1-2, the V gene TRBV11-2, with D possibly TRBD1 on 6 matching bases. The CDR3 spans 16 residues. Germline CDR1 and CDR2: SGHAT and FQNNGV. Trimming took off 5 bases at V and 3 bases at J, with 19 bases between the two ends. The CDR3 region is CASSPPAGGIHYGYTF. CDR3 DNA sequence: TGTGCCAGCAGCCCCCCCGCGGGGGGCATACACTATGGCTACACCTTC. Combining the CDR3 with reference TRBV11-2 and TRBJ1-2 gives the whole variable domain EAGVAQSPRYKIIEKRQSVAFWCNPISGHATLYWYQQILGQGPKLLIQFQNNGVVDDSQLPKDRFSAERLKGVDSTLKIQPAKLEDSAVYLCASSPPAGGIHYGYTFGSGTRLTVV.

J is TRBJ2-3 and V is TRBV5-1; D may be TRBD1 (6 bases). Germline CDR1 reads SGHRS; CDR2 reads YFSETQ. This CDR3 is built from 13 residues. V was clipped by 2 bases and J by 6 bases, with 10 bases between them. The CDR3 nucleotides read TGCGCCAGCAGCTTAGGGGGAGTGGATACGCAGTATTTT. It yields the protein CASSLGGVDTQYF.

The rearrangement joins TRBV5-1 to TRBJ2-7; D unclear. Between the trimmed V and J ends, which lost 4 bases and 3 bases, there was a span of 5 bases. The CDR3 runs 11 residues. Germline CDR1 reads SGHRS; CDR2 reads YFSETQ. CDR3 DNA: TGCGCCAGCAGCAGCGACTACGAGCAGTACTTC. This encodes CASSSDYEQYF.

The chain is built from TRBV13 and TRBJ2-1; weak D call: TRBD1 (5 bases). CDR3 size: 14 residues. Trimming took 2 bases from V and 6 from J, leaving 11 bases between them. The germline V gene has CDR1 PRHDT and CDR2 FYEKMQ (reference sequence). In DNA form, the CDR3 reads TGTGCCAGCAGCTTACCCGGCAGGGTCAATGAGCAGTTCTTC. Translation gives CASSLPGRVNEQFF.

This chain links TRBV4-2 with TRBJ1-1, with 7 bases identical to TRBD1. The germline gives CDR1 LGHNA, CDR2 YNFKEQ. V was clipped by 2 bases and J by 2 bases; unmatched bases: 8. The CDR3 is 16 residues long. This chain's CDR3 is CASSQNPGQLNTEAFF. The CDR3 DNA reads TGTGCCAGCAGCCAAAATCCGGGACAGTTAAACACTGAAGCTTTCTTT.

This chain uses TRBV19 with TRBJ2-1; 12 positions match TRBD2. Per the germline V gene, CDR1 is LNHDA and CDR2 is SQIVND (reference sequence). V lost 8 bases, J lost 2 bases, and 4 bases stayed unmatched. CDR3 size: 15 residues. CDR3 nucleotide sequence: TGTGCCAGTTCTAGCGGGAGGGTTCCCTACAATGAGCAGTTCTTC. Encoded protein: CASSSGRVPYNEQFF. Using reference TRBV19 and TRBJ2-1 for the parts outside the CDR3, the full variable domain is DGGITQSPKYLFRKEGQNVTLSCEQNLNHDAMYWYRQDPGQGLRLIYYSQIVNDFQKGDIAEGYSVSREKKESFPLTVTSAQKNPTAFYLCASSSGRVPYNEQFFGPGTRLTVL.

The chain recombines TRBV10-3 with TRBJ1-3, with a tentative D call TRBD1 (5 bases). Germline V gives CDR1 ENHRY, CDR2 SYGVKD. The CDR3 has 17 residues. V was trimmed by 8 bases and J by 0 bases, leaving 20 bases between them. The CDR3 spells CAIRREAATSSGNTIYF. The DNA of the CDR3 is TGTGCCATCCGCAGGGAGGCCGCTACGAGCTCTGGAAACACCATATATTTT.

This sequence joins TRBV25-1 and TRBJ1-1, with D hard to call. The V gene lost 3 bases and the J gene lost 1 base, with 9 bases spanning the gap. Germline CDR1 and CDR2: MGHDK and SYGVNS. The CDR3 spans 14 residues. The chain's CDR3 is CASSEDRENTEAFF. The CDR3, as DNA: TGTGCCAGCAGTGAGGACCGGGAGAACACTGAAGCTTTCTTT.

This sequence joins TRBV30 and TRBJ1-4; D unresolved. The ends were cut back, 0 bases at V and 4 bases at J, with 6 bases in the middle. In germline, CDR1 is GTSNPN, CDR2 SVGIG (reference sequence). The CDR3 contains 13 residues. The DNA of the CDR3 is TGTGCCTGGAGTGTTCGTTATAATGAAAAACTGTTTTTT. Encoded protein: CAWSVRYNEKLFF.

The V and J genes are TRBV7-3 and TRBJ2-7, with 8 bases aligning to TRBD1. CDR3 size: 14 residues. CDR1 and CDR2 from the germline V gene are SGHTA and FQGTGA. V lost 3 bases, J lost 4 bases, and 5 bases stayed unmatched. The CDR3 loop is CASSLGQVGYEQYF. As DNA, the CDR3 is TGTGCCAGCAGCTTGGGACAGGTCGGATACGAGCAGTACTTC.

V and J are TRBV7-9 and TRBJ1-2; 9 bases align to TRBD1. Germline V lookup: CDR1 SEHNR, CDR2 FQNEAQ (reference sequence). Trimming cost V 3 bases and J 5 bases; bases outside gene matches: 4. The CDR3 consists of 14 residues. This CDR3 reads CASSLGQGLYGYTF. The CDR3 DNA is TGTGCCAGCAGCTTGGGACAGGGTCTGTATGGCTACACCTTC.

The gene calls are TRBV28 and TRBJ2-1; 10 nucleotides line up with TRBD1. The CDR3 runs 15 residues. In germline, CDR1 is MDHEN, CDR2 SYDVKM. Trimming took 7 bases from V and 6 from J; bases not matched to a gene: 9. The CDR3 spells CASTLPGQGSNEQFF. For the CDR3, the DNA is TGTGCCAGCACCCTACCGGGACAGGGGTCCAATGAGCAGTTCTTC. The full variable domain, its missing parts supplied by reference TRBV28 and TRBJ2-1, is DVKVTQSSRYLVKRTGEKVFLECVQDMDHENMFWYRQDPGLGLRLIYFSYDVKMKEKGDIPEGYSVSREKKERFSLILESASTNQTSMYLCASTLPGQGSNEQFFGPGTRLTVL.

This clone appeared once. CDR3 nucleotide sequence: TGTGCCAGCAGCTTGGTATTCGGCAGGGGGCAAGAGACCCAGTACTTC. Translating gives CASSLVFGRGQETQYF. V gene TRBV5-6 combines with J gene TRBJ2-5; TRBD1 aligns across 7 bases. The CDR3 has 16 residues. CDR1 and CDR2 (germline): SGHDT, YYEEEE. The V and J ends lost 0 bases and 2 bases, in that order; junction bases with no gene match: 7.

The chain recombines TRBV10-2 with TRBJ1-1; D remains unclear. CDR3 size: 13 residues. Germline CDR1 and CDR2: WSHSY and SAAADI. Deletions cut 10 bases from V and 0 bases from J, with 12 bases between. In DNA, the CDR3 is TGCGCCACACAGACCCACATGAACACTGAAGCTTTCTTT. This translates into CATQTHMNTEAFF.

The CDR3 reads CASSLSSPGQSYEQYF. CDR3 coding DNA: TGTGCCAGCAGTTTATCTTCCCCGGGACAGAGTTACGAGCAGTACTTC. This rearrangement joins TRBV27 to TRBJ2-7; 7 nucleotides match TRBD1. Germline loops: CDR1 MNHEY, CDR2 SMNVEV (reference sequence). The V gene end was trimmed by 0 bases and the J gene end by 4 bases; junction bases not matched to a gene: 9. The CDR3 runs to 16 residues.

The table lists this clone with a count of one. The V and J genes are TRBV15 and TRBJ2-5, with 8 bases fitting TRBD2. Germline V gene sequence: CDR1 LNHNV, CDR2 YYDKDF (reference sequence). This CDR3 spans 14 amino acids. V trimming: 4 bases; J trimming: 6 bases; junction bases outside the gene matches: 7. CDR3 coding DNA: TGTGCCACCAGCACTCGGGCGGGGGGACAGACCCAGTACTTC. Its protein is CATSTRAGGQTQYF.

This clone is a singleton in its sample. V and J are TRBV7-3 and TRBJ2-5, with 12 bases identical to TRBD2. CDR3 length: 15 amino acids. V shed 4 bases, J shed 2 bases, and the junction held 2 bases outside the gene matches. CDR1 and CDR2 from the germline V gene are SGHTA and FQGTGA. CDR3 amino acids: CASSSGLAGQETQYF. CDR3 DNA sequence: TGTGCCAGCAGCTCCGGACTAGCGGGACAAGAGACCCAGTACTTC.

This chain uses TRBV7-2 with TRBJ2-2, with a tentative D call TRBD2 (6 bases). The CDR3 consists of 16 residues. V lost 5 bases and J lost 0, with 13 bases in between. Germline CDR1 reads SGHTA; CDR2 reads FQGNSA. This chain's CDR3 is CASSLEGTANTGELFF. The CDR3 DNA reads TGTGCCAGCAGCCTCGAAGGGACTGCGAACACCGGGGAGCTGTTTTTT.